Below are 11 T cell receptor beta chains sequenced from a single sample in a study of regulatory T cells in long-lasting Graves disease. Time point denoted: newly diagnosed GD, antithyroid drugs for less than 3 months. Making the TCR library involved RNA that had been extracted from PBMCs. CDR3 regions were amplified by Arm-PCR using iRepertoire HTBI primers to build TCR beta libraries. One entry per CDR3 protein results from TCRdb running MiXCR on the multiplex PCR reads. The sample consists of about 400,000 distinct CDR3 sequences, roughly 15% of them appearing once. The specimen was peripheral blood mononuclear cells (PBMCs), collected at new diagnosis, from a patient treated with antithyroid drugs. All receptors come from a female donor with Graves disease.

The genes are TRBV5-5 and TRBJ1-2; 8 nucleotides match TRBD1. The CDR3 runs 14 residues. V gave up 1 base and J gave up 6 bases; unmatched junction bases: 5. From germline, CDR1 is SGHKS and CDR2 YYEKEE (reference sequence). CDR3 loop: CASSLYRGLDGYTF. Here the CDR3 DNA reads TGTGCCAGCAGCTTGTACAGGGGGTTGGATGGCTACACCTTC.

Concerning this clonotype itself: A much larger clone sits a single nucleotide away, making a read error possible. This chain joins TRBV28 and TRBJ2-4, with no clear D. The CDR3 sequence is 12 residues long. Germline V lookup: CDR1 MDHEN, CDR2 SYDVKM. V was cut by 5 bases and J by 13 bases, with 15 bases left in between. The CDR3 protein is CASSPYGSEQYF. In nucleotides, the CDR3 is TGTGCCAGCAGTCCATACGGGTCGGAGCAGTACTTC.

This clonotype was counted at least ten times. The genes are TRBV6-1 and TRBJ2-7; the match to TRBD2 covers 10 bases. Germline V lookup: CDR1 MNHNS, CDR2 SASEGT. The V gene end was trimmed by 1 base and the J gene end by 3 bases; junction bases not matched to a gene: 9. This CDR3 spans 17 amino acids. The CDR3: CASSEEEVLAGFYEQYF. The CDR3 DNA reads TGTGCCAGCAGTGAAGAGGAGGTACTAGCGGGATTCTACGAGCAGTACTTC.

This clonotype appeared many times. CDR3 amino acids: CASSLQGDGYTF. The DNA of the CDR3 is TGTGCCAGCAGCCTACAGGGGGATGGCTACACCTTC. The chain joins TRBV3-1 to TRBJ1-2, with TRBD1 matching over 8 bases. J gave up 6 bases and V 4 bases, and 1 base lay outside the gene matches. The CDR3 has 12 residues. Germline V gene sequence: CDR1 LGHDT, CDR2 YNNKEL (reference sequence). The full variable domain, with the rest looked up from reference TRBV3-1 and TRBJ1-2, is DTAVSQTPKYLVTQMGNDKSIKCEQNLGHDTMYWYKQDSKKFLKIMFSYNNKELIINETVPNRFSPKSPDKAHLNLHINSLELGDSAVYFCASSLQGDGYTFGSGTRLTVV.

At least ten counts were recorded for this clonotype. This chain joins TRBV7-3 and TRBJ2-2; 10 nucleotides align to TRBD2. The germline V gene has CDR1 SGHTA and CDR2 FQGTGA. J lost 6 bases, V lost 5 bases, and 12 bases had no gene match. This CDR3 spans 17 amino acids. CDR3 bases: TGTGCCAGCAGCCCCCAGGGAGCGGGAGGGCTCGCCGGGGAGCTGTTTTTT. It encodes CASSPQGAGGLAGELFF.

For this clonotype: This sequence may be a read error, since a much larger clone differs from it by one base. The chain is built from TRBV6-5 and TRBJ1-1; the D gene is possibly TRBD1 (5 bases). The CDR3 loop spans 14 amino acids. CDR1 is MNHEY and CDR2 is SVGAGI in the germline V gene. The germline V and J ends were trimmed by 4 bases and 1 base, with 10 bases remaining between them. In DNA form, the CDR3 reads TGTGCCAGCAGTTCGAAGGGGAGGAACACTGAAGCTTTCTTT. Translating it yields CASSSKGRNTEAFF.

This clonotype has a handful of counts. The chain couples TRBV11-3 to TRBJ2-1, with D uncertain. This CDR3 is 15 amino acids long. CDR1 SGHNT and CDR2 YENEEA come from the germline V gene. Trimming cost V 5 bases and J 5 bases, with 16 bases left between them. Written as DNA, the CDR3 is TGTGCCAGCAGCCAAAGGTCCGTCGGAGACAATGAGCAGTTCTTC. It translates to CASSQRSVGDNEQFF. Using reference TRBV11-3 and TRBJ2-1 for the parts outside the CDR3, the full variable domain is EAGVVQSPRYKIIEKKQPVAFWCNPISGHNTLYWYLQNLGQGPELLIRYENEEAVDDSQLPKDRFSAERLKGVDSTLKIQPAELGDSAVYLCASSQRSVGDNEQFFGPGTRLTVL.

Written as DNA, the CDR3 is TGTGCCAGTAGTAGCAGGACATACGGAAACACCATATATTTT. The encoded protein is CASSSRTYGNTIYF. The V gene is TRBV19, the J gene TRBJ1-3, with D possibly matching TRBD1 (5 bases). The CDR3 sequence is 14 residues long. The germline V gene encodes CDR1 LNHDA and CDR2 SQIVND (reference sequence). Trimming removed 4 bases from V and 4 bases from J, with 11 bases in between.

This clonotype has only a few counts. The V call is TRBV6-1, the J call TRBJ2-5; D remains ambiguous. Germline CDR1 is MNHNS and CDR2 is SASEGT. The CDR3 length is 13 residues. Deletions cut 8 bases from V and 5 bases from J, with 15 bases between. The DNA of the CDR3 is TGTGCCAGCTCGTTACGGGCGTCGGAGACCCAGTACTTC. This gives the protein CASSLRASETQYF.

This clonotype occurred many times. The chain couples TRBV12-5 to TRBJ2-1; D is unclear. The germline gives CDR1 LGHNT, CDR2 FRNRAP. There are 13 residues in the CDR3. With 2 bases removed from V and 9 bases from J, the gap between germline ends came to 11 bases. CDR3 bases: TGTGCTAGTGGTTTGCTCCGAGTACCTGAGCAGTTCTTC. It yields the protein CASGLLRVPEQFF.

In this sample, this clonotype turned up many times. The genes are TRBV15 and TRBJ2-7; no clear D gene. The CDR3 is made up of 15 amino acids. Germline CDR1 is LNHNV and CDR2 is YYDKDF (reference sequence). The V end was cut by 0 bases, the J end by 3 bases, with 12 bases between. The CDR3 loop reads CATSRESGMGYEQYF. DNA of the CDR3: TGTGCCACCAGCAGAGAATCCGGAATGGGCTACGAGCAGTACTTC. Supplemented by reference TRBV15 and TRBJ2-7, the full variable domain reads DAMVIQNPRYQVTQFGKPVTLSCSQTLNHNVMYWYQQKSSQAPKLLFHYYDKDFNNEADTPDNFQSRRPNTSFCFLDIRSPGLGDTAMYLCATSRESGMGYEQYFGPGTRLTVT.